These T cell receptor beta chains were read from a single sample in a study of blood T cell repertoires in COVID-19. This table comes from immunoSEQ multiplex PCR, and its TCRdb copy is limited to in-frame clones, with some not included. The data show more than 100,000 clones, 82% seen once. Sequenced: peripheral blood. The source is a woman in her seventies with acute or convalescent COVID-19. The CDR3 runs from the conserved cysteine through the conserved F or W. Each record gives: D gene, V gene, J gene, clone size, CDR3 DNA, CDR3 protein. A D gene is named only where the DNA matches it firmly. Clone size is stated in some rows and not others, as once, few, many or a class when expanded.

d_call: TRBD2
v_call: TRBV19
j_call: TRBJ2-3
clone_size: .
cdr3_nt: TGTGCCAGTAGGGGAAGACTAGCGGGGGTTCAAGATACGCAGTATTTT
cdr3_aa: CASRGRLAGVQDTQYF

d_call: TRBD1
v_call: TRBV25-1
j_call: TRBJ1-1
clone_size: .
cdr3_nt: TGTGCCAGCAGTCAAACCGGGACAGGGGGCACTGAAGCTTTCTTT
cdr3_aa: CASSQTGTGGTEAFF

d_call: .
v_call: TRBV7-2
j_call: TRBJ2-7
clone_size: .
cdr3_nt: TGTGCCAGCAGCTTAGGGGGGCCCTACGAGCAGTACTTC
cdr3_aa: CASSLGGPYEQYF

d_call: .
v_call: TRBV30
j_call: TRBJ1-2
clone_size: .
cdr3_nt: TGTGCCTGGAGTGGAGGGATCTATGGCTACACCTTC
cdr3_aa: CAWSGGIYGYTF

d_call: TRBD1
v_call: TRBV5-6
j_call: TRBJ2-7
clone_size: .
cdr3_nt: TGTGCCAGCAGCCGAACCGGGACAGTTGACTACGAGCAGTACTTC
cdr3_aa: CASSRTGTVDYEQYF

d_call: TRBD1
v_call: TRBV2
j_call: TRBJ1-4
clone_size: .
cdr3_nt: TGTGCCAGCAGGGGGGACAGCTTTGAAAAACTGTTTTTT
cdr3_aa: CASRGDSFEKLFF

d_call: .
v_call: TRBV10-3
j_call: TRBJ2-6
clone_size: .
cdr3_nt: TGTGCCATCAGTACAGGGAACGGGGCCAACGTCCTGACTTTC
cdr3_aa: CAISTGNGANVLTF

d_call: .
v_call: TRBV5-1
j_call: TRBJ2-1
clone_size: .
cdr3_nt: TGCGCCAGCAGCTTGAGGGGGCTAGCGACTTACAATGAGCAGTTCTTC
cdr3_aa: CASSLRGLATYNEQFF

d_call: TRBD1
v_call: TRBV6-2/TRBV6-3
j_call: TRBJ1-5
clone_size: .
cdr3_nt: TGTGCCAGCAGTTACACGACAGGGGGCGATCACAATCAGCCCCAGCATTTT
cdr3_aa: CASSYTTGGDHNQPQHF

d_call: .
v_call: TRBV4-2
j_call: TRBJ1-4
clone_size: few
cdr3_nt: TGTGCCAGCAGCCAAGGGACAGACAGCTTTAATGAAAAACTGTTTTTT
cdr3_aa: CASSQGTDSFNEKLFF

d_call: .
v_call: TRBV30
j_call: TRBJ2-2
clone_size: once
cdr3_nt: TGTGCCTGGAGTGTACTGGCGGGGTACGGCACCGGGGAGCTGTTTTTT
cdr3_aa: CAWSVLAGYGTGELFF

d_call: .
v_call: TRBV6-1
j_call: TRBJ2-3
clone_size: .
cdr3_nt: TGTGCCAGCAGTGAGAAGGGGACAGATACGCAGTATTTT
cdr3_aa: CASSEKGTDTQYF

d_call: .
v_call: TRBV5-1
j_call: TRBJ2-1
clone_size: .
cdr3_nt: TGCGCCAGCAGCGCTTCCATGAGCTCCTACAATGAGCAGTTCTTC
cdr3_aa: CASSASMSSYNEQFF

d_call: TRBD2
v_call: TRBV5-6
j_call: TRBJ2-7
clone_size: .
cdr3_nt: TGTGCCAGCAGCCATGGGACTAGCTACGAGCAGTACTTC
cdr3_aa: CASSHGTSYEQYF

d_call: .
v_call: TRBV3-1/TRBV3-2
j_call: TRBJ1-1
clone_size: .
cdr3_nt: TGTGCCAGCAGCTCATTCGGGGGGCTGAGGACTGAAGCTTTCTTT
cdr3_aa: CASSSFGGLRTEAFF

d_call: TRBD2
v_call: TRBV7-2
j_call: TRBJ2-7
clone_size: .
cdr3_nt: TGTGCCAGCAGCTCCCTACTTAGCGGGGCCGAGCAGTACTTC
cdr3_aa: CASSSLLSGAEQYF

d_call: .
v_call: TRBV2
j_call: TRBJ1-2
clone_size: .
cdr3_nt: TGTGCCAGCAGAGAAGGTCCCCAAATGGGCTACACCTTC
cdr3_aa: CASREGPQMGYTF

d_call: .
v_call: TRBV19
j_call: TRBJ1-2
clone_size: .
cdr3_nt: TGTGCCAGTACAATCGGCGTGGGGCAGGGCTATGGCTACACCTTC
cdr3_aa: CASTIGVGQGYGYTF

d_call: TRBD2
v_call: TRBV19
j_call: TRBJ2-3
clone_size: .
cdr3_nt: TGTGCCAGTAGTCCCCGGACTAGCGGGGGGTCGGCAGATACGCAGTATTTT
cdr3_aa: CASSPRTSGGSADTQYF

d_call: .
v_call: TRBV10-3
j_call: TRBJ2-5
clone_size: once
cdr3_nt: TGTGCCATCGCAGGGGTCCAAGAGACCCAGTACTTC
cdr3_aa: CAIAGVQETQYF

d_call: .
v_call: TRBV19
j_call: TRBJ1-5
clone_size: .
cdr3_nt: TGTGCCAGTAGTACTCGGTCAGGGGAACAGCCCCAGCATTTT
cdr3_aa: CASSTRSGEQPQHF

d_call: .
v_call: TRBV7-9
j_call: TRBJ1-1
clone_size: .
cdr3_nt: TGTGCCAGCAGCTTAGACGGGTTTGAAGCTTTCTTT
cdr3_aa: CASSLDGFEAFF

d_call: .
v_call: TRBV2
j_call: TRBJ1-2
clone_size: .
cdr3_nt: TGTGCCAGCGGGGAGAGAATAGTCTATGGCTACACCTTC
cdr3_aa: CASGERIVYGYTF

d_call: TRBD2
v_call: TRBV9
j_call: TRBJ2-3
clone_size: .
cdr3_nt: TGTGCCAGCAGCATTAGCGGGGGGTTCACAGATACGCAGTATTTT
cdr3_aa: CASSISGGFTDTQYF

d_call: .
v_call: TRBV4-2
j_call: TRBJ1-1
clone_size: .
cdr3_nt: TGTGCCAGCAGCCAAGACCTTCGAGGCACTGAAGCTTTCTTT
cdr3_aa: CASSQDLRGTEAFF

d_call: TRBD1
v_call: TRBV4-3
j_call: TRBJ1-4
clone_size: .
cdr3_nt: TGCGCCAGCAGCCAAGATCGAAGGGGGCGCGGAGAAAAACTGTTTTTT
cdr3_aa: CASSQDRRGRGEKLFF

d_call: .
v_call: TRBV18
j_call: TRBJ1-2
clone_size: .
cdr3_nt: TGTGCCAGCTCAGGGCCGGCGGGCGCGACTTTCTATGGCTACACCTTC
cdr3_aa: CASSGPAGATFYGYTF

d_call: .
v_call: TRBV7-8
j_call: TRBJ2-5
clone_size: .
cdr3_nt: TGTGCCAGCAGCCCCCGGGAAACGGAGACCCAGTACTTC
cdr3_aa: CASSPRETETQYF

d_call: TRBD1
v_call: TRBV15
j_call: TRBJ1-4
clone_size: .
cdr3_nt: TGTGCCACCAGCCCTCGGACAGGTACTAATGAAAAACTGTTTTTT
cdr3_aa: CATSPRTGTNEKLFF

d_call: TRBD2
v_call: TRBV18
j_call: TRBJ2-3
clone_size: .
cdr3_nt: TGTGCCAGCTCACCGGGCGGGGGAGTGGATACGCAGTATTTT
cdr3_aa: CASSPGGGVDTQYF

d_call: TRBD2
v_call: TRBV5-1
j_call: TRBJ2-3
clone_size: .
cdr3_nt: TGCGCCAGCAGCTCTTTAGCGGGGGGGCCAGGAGATACGCAGTATTTT
cdr3_aa: CASSSLAGGPGDTQYF

d_call: .
v_call: TRBV30
j_call: TRBJ1-1
clone_size: .
cdr3_nt: TGTGCCTGGAGTGTACGGGTTCGGGGTGAAGCTTTCTTT
cdr3_aa: CAWSVRVRGEAFF

d_call: TRBD1
v_call: TRBV19
j_call: TRBJ1-1
clone_size: .
cdr3_nt: TGTGCCAGTACCCCGACAGGGGCATACACTGAAGCTTTCTTT
cdr3_aa: CASTPTGAYTEAFF

d_call: .
v_call: TRBV30
j_call: TRBJ1-1
clone_size: .
cdr3_nt: TGTGCCTGGAACAGGGTATCGAACACTGAAGCTTTCTTT
cdr3_aa: CAWNRVSNTEAFF

d_call: .
v_call: TRBV10-3
j_call: TRBJ1-2
clone_size: few
cdr3_nt: TGTGCCATCAACGCGAACAGGGCTCTCATTGGCTACACCTTC
cdr3_aa: CAINANRALIGYTF

d_call: TRBD1
v_call: TRBV5-4
j_call: TRBJ1-2
clone_size: .
cdr3_nt: TGTGCCAGCAGCGAGGGTGGAGGACAGGGGGCTATAGGCTATGGCTACACCTTC
cdr3_aa: CASSEGGGQGAIGYGYTF

d_call: .
v_call: TRBV4-3
j_call: TRBJ1-4
clone_size: .
cdr3_nt: TGCGCCAGCAGCCAATACTGGGCAGGCCGTAATGAAAAACTGTTTTTT
cdr3_aa: CASSQYWAGRNEKLFF

d_call: .
v_call: TRBV19
j_call: TRBJ1-6
clone_size: few
cdr3_nt: TGTGCCAGTAAGGTCAGCGTTAATTCACCCCTCCACTTT
cdr3_aa: CASKVSVNSPLHF

d_call: .
v_call: TRBV11-2
j_call: TRBJ2-5
clone_size: once
cdr3_nt: TGTGCCAGCAGCTTAGGCTGGCGGGAAGAGACCCAGTACTTC
cdr3_aa: CASSLGWREETQYF

d_call: .
v_call: TRBV4-3
j_call: TRBJ1-3
clone_size: .
cdr3_nt: TGCGCCAGCAGCCAAGATTACAACTCTGGAAACACCATATATTTT
cdr3_aa: CASSQDYNSGNTIYF

d_call: TRBD2
v_call: TRBV29-1
j_call: TRBJ2-5
clone_size: .
cdr3_nt: TGCAGCGCCAGACTAGCGGGGGGCTGGGAGACCCAGTACTTC
cdr3_aa: CSARLAGGWETQYF

d_call: .
v_call: TRBV9
j_call: TRBJ1-1
clone_size: .
cdr3_nt: TGTGCCAGCAGCGTAGGGGGAGGGTGGAAGCTTGACACTGAAGCTTTCTTT
cdr3_aa: CASSVGGGWKLDTEAFF

d_call: .
v_call: TRBV11-3
j_call: TRBJ1-1
clone_size: .
cdr3_nt: TGTGCCAGCAGCTTAGCATTATCCGGGGGGAACACTGAAGCTTTCTTT
cdr3_aa: CASSLALSGGNTEAFF

d_call: TRBD1
v_call: TRBV20-1
j_call: TRBJ1-5
clone_size: .
cdr3_nt: TGCAGTGCTAGTGGGACAGGGAATGGGCAGCCCCAGCATTTT
cdr3_aa: CSASGTGNGQPQHF

d_call: .
v_call: TRBV5-6
j_call: TRBJ1-5
clone_size: .
cdr3_nt: TGTGCCAGCAGCCCGGGCAGGGATCAGCCCCAGCATTTT
cdr3_aa: CASSPGRDQPQHF

d_call: TRBD1
v_call: TRBV24-1
j_call: TRBJ1-5
clone_size: .
cdr3_nt: TGTGCCACCAGTGATCCCGGGACAGGGGGAGATCAGCCCCAGCATTTT
cdr3_aa: CATSDPGTGGDQPQHF

d_call: .
v_call: TRBV2
j_call: TRBJ2-3
clone_size: .
cdr3_nt: TGTGCCAGCAGTGACGTAGAAGAGGATACGCAGTATTTT
cdr3_aa: CASSDVEEDTQYF

d_call: .
v_call: TRBV14
j_call: TRBJ2-2
clone_size: .
cdr3_nt: TGTGCCAGCAGCCAAGATCTAGGAGGGATCGCCGGGGAGCTGTTTTTT
cdr3_aa: CASSQDLGGIAGELFF

d_call: .
v_call: TRBV12-3/TRBV12-4
j_call: TRBJ2-4
clone_size: .
cdr3_nt: TGTGCCAGCAGTTTATCGGGGTCGTACATTCAGTACTTC
cdr3_aa: CASSLSGSYIQYF

d_call: .
v_call: TRBV11-3
j_call: TRBJ2-2
clone_size: .
cdr3_nt: TGTGCCAGCAGCGGAACAGGCTCCACCGGGGAGCTGTTTTTT
cdr3_aa: CASSGTGSTGELFF

d_call: .
v_call: TRBV6-5
j_call: TRBJ1-3
clone_size: few
cdr3_nt: TGTGCCAGCACCTTGACAGGCTCTGGAAACACCATATATTTT
cdr3_aa: CASTLTGSGNTIYF

d_call: TRBD2
v_call: TRBV7-2
j_call: TRBJ2-5
clone_size: .
cdr3_nt: TGTGCCAGCAGCTTGACTAGCGGGGGGAACCAAGAGACCCAGTACTTC
cdr3_aa: CASSLTSGGNQETQYF

d_call: TRBD2
v_call: TRBV7-6
j_call: TRBJ2-7
clone_size: once
cdr3_nt: TGTGCCAGCAGCATTGGGACTAGCGGGGGGGTCTACGGGCAGTACTTC
cdr3_aa: CASSIGTSGGVYGQYF

d_call: .
v_call: TRBV27
j_call: TRBJ2-5
clone_size: .
cdr3_nt: TGTGCCAGCAGTCTCCGAGGGGTGGGAGGAGAGACCCAGTACTTC
cdr3_aa: CASSLRGVGGETQYF